Only a few counts were recorded for the clone carrying this T cell receptor (beta chain). Antigen specificity is unknown. The data are from a study of beta chain features in type 1 diabetes. Looking at the study overall: Patients shared similar age, gender and cell yields with healthy donors. The study's findings and limits: Naive, central memory and Treg TCRB repertoires appeared more alike in patients than in healthy donors. Significant though moderate, a shortening of TCRB CDR3s appeared in all four CD4+ subsets of Type 1 diabetes patients.

Expressed TCRB transcripts got sequenced, as all isolated RNA was reverse transcribed. Assay used: immunoSEQ multiplex PCR; TCRdb lists only in-frame clones, some missing. The sample includes under 400,000 clones, around an eighth of them seen just once. V lost 7 bases, J lost 4 bases, and 7 bases stayed unmatched. CDR1 is MDHEN and CDR2 is SYDVKM in the germline V gene. This CDR3 is 14 amino acids long. Material: naive CD4+ T cells from blood. The J gene is TRBJ1-1, the V gene TRBV28; 9 bases are a match to TRBD1. This TCR derives from a man aged 18 to 35 in good health. DNA for the CDR3: TGTGCCAGCATCTACAGGGGGCCAGGCACTGAAGCTTTCTTT. It translates to CASIYRGPGTEAFF. Based on the CDR3 plus reference TRBV28 and TRBJ1-1, the full variable domain is DVKVTQSSRYLVKRTGEKVFLECVQDMDHENMFWYRQDPGLGLRLIYFSYDVKMKEKGDIPEGYSVSREKKERFSLILESASTNQTSMYLCASIYRGPGTEAFFGQGTRLTVV.